Detailed here is one TCR beta chain. This specimen belongs to a study of identical twins. TCRdb reanalysed the 5' RACE reads using MiXCR and keeps one entry per CDR3 protein. Of roughly 750,000 distinct CDR3 sequences listed, roughly 20% are singletons. Looked up from germline, CDR1 is MNHNS and CDR2 is SASEGT. Trimming stripped 6 bases from V and 3 bases from J, with 17 bases between. The CDR3 has 15 amino acids. The same sample was also used in a study of T cells expressing NK-cell markers.

The TCR originated in a woman aged 18 to 35 in good health. Material: PBMCs. The V call is TRBV6-1, the J call TRBJ1-1; a weak D match, TRBD1 (5 bases). This CDR3 is CASRQTFGGYTEAFF. The DNA of the CDR3 is TGTGCCAGCAGACAGACGTTTGGGGGTTACACTGAAGCTTTCTTT.